This passage covers 4 T cell receptor beta chains from one sample sequenced in a study of T cell repertoires in cytomegalovirus infection. Their target antigens are unknown. Each CDR3 protein is one row after TCRdb ran MiXCR on the reads. The sample holds 550,000 to 700,000 distinct CDR3 sequences, almost 40% seen once. The source was cultured PBMCs, collected from culture after CMV antigen stimulation. Source of these receptors: a human donor in good health (CMV status not recorded). Some clones in this sample may be carry-over from other donors' samples.

The sample holds a few counts of this clonotype. The chain recombines TRBV28 with TRBJ1-6, with TRBD1 matching 9 bases. From germline, CDR1 is MDHEN and CDR2 SYDVKM. J lost 10 bases, V lost 6 bases, and 16 bases had no gene match. The length of the CDR3 is 17 residues. As DNA, the CDR3 is TGTGCCAGCAGCCCCCTTCCAACAGGACAGGGGAGATCACCCCTCCACTTT. Its translation is CASSPLPTGQGRSPLHF.

V is TRBV11-1 and J is TRBJ1-1; tentative D call: TRBD1 (5 bases). The length of the CDR3 is 14 residues. Trimming removed 2 bases from V and 4 bases from J, with 11 bases in between. The V gene's germline CDR1 is SGHAT and CDR2 FQDESV (reference sequence). CDR3 sequence reads: CASSLFSGGTEAFF. As DNA, the CDR3 is TGTGCCAGCAGCTTATTTTCTGGGGGCACTGAAGCTTTCTTT.

The chain is built from TRBV7-9 and TRBJ1-2; perhaps TRBD1 as D (5 bases). Germline V CDR1 and CDR2: SEHNR, FQNEAQ (reference sequence). The CDR3 runs 16 residues. Trimming took 5 bases from V and 0 from J, leaving 16 bases between them. The CDR3 DNA reads as TGTGCCAGCAGCCATGCTAAGGGGAAAGCTAACTATGGCTACACCTTC. This sequence encodes CASSHAKGKANYGYTF.

This rearrangement joins TRBV7-2 to TRBJ2-3; 7 bases fit TRBD2. Looked up from germline, CDR1 is SGHTA and CDR2 is FQGNSA. This CDR3 has 15 residues. V trimming: 6 bases; J trimming: 3 bases; junction bases outside the gene matches: 9. CDR3 sequence (DNA): TGTGCCAGCAGGCCTCCCGGCGGGGGAACAGATACGCAGTATTTT. It yields the protein CASRPPGGGTDTQYF.